Presented here are 25 T cell receptor beta chains from one specimen sequenced in a study of T cells after yellow fever vaccination. TCRdb called the 5' RACE reads again in MiXCR, with one record for every CDR3 protein. Among hundreds of thousands of distinct CDR3 sequences listed, 4.1% were seen once. The sequencing used PBMCs, collected 5 days after the yellow fever booster vaccination. The receptors derive from a man between 18 and 29 years old who received the YFV17D yellow fever vaccine.

This chain joins TRBV5-6 and TRBJ1-2, with 7 bases fitting TRBD1. CDR3 length: 14 residues. V shed 4 bases, J shed 4 bases, and the junction held 7 bases outside the gene matches. Per germline, CDR1 SGHDT and CDR2 YYEEEE. This CDR3 reads CASSRKTGPYGYTF. CDR3 sequence (DNA): TGTGCCAGCAGCCGGAAGACAGGGCCCTATGGCTACACCTTC. Full variable domain (outside the CDR3, taken from reference TRBV5-6 and TRBJ1-2): DAGVTQSPTHLIKTRGQQVTLRCSPKSGHDTVSWYQQALGQGPQFIFQYYEEEERQRGNFPDRFSGHQFPNYSSELNVNALLLGDSALYLCASSRKTGPYGYTFGSGTRLTVV.

This clonotype was seen more than once but under ten times. The J gene is TRBJ2-7, the V gene TRBV4-1; D ambiguous. The V end was cut by 1 base, the J end by 2 bases, with 9 bases between. Per germline, CDR1 MGHRA and CDR2 YSYEKL. This CDR3 has 14 amino acids. Here the CDR3 reads CASSQVTDPYEQYF. The CDR3, as DNA: TGCGCCAGCAGCCAAGTAACGGACCCCTACGAGCAGTACTTC.

The rearrangement joins TRBV7-2 to TRBJ2-3, with D unclear. V was cut by 5 bases and J by 4 bases, with 10 bases left in between. This CDR3 is built from 13 residues. Looked up from germline, CDR1 is SGHTA and CDR2 is FQGNSA. The CDR3 protein is CASSVGNADTQYF. For the CDR3, the DNA is TGTGCCAGCAGCGTGGGCAATGCAGATACGCAGTATTTT.

This clonotype was seen ten or more times. This rearrangement joins TRBV27 to TRBJ2-2; 9 bases map to TRBD1. Germline V gene data show CDR1 as MNHEY and CDR2 as SMNVEV (reference sequence). V trimming: 2 bases; J trimming: 6 bases; junction bases outside the gene matches: 10. This CDR3 is 17 amino acids long. CDR3 coding DNA: TGTGCCAGCAGTTTAACCCGACAGGGGGAGTATTCCGGGGAGCTGTTTTTT. Protein: CASSLTRQGEYSGELFF.

The chain employs TRBV20-1 and TRBJ2-4; D is perhaps TRBD1 (7 bases). The germline V gene has CDR1 DFQATT and CDR2 SNEGSKA (reference sequence). This CDR3 has 13 amino acids. The CDR3 nucleotides are TGCAGCACAGGGGAGGTTGCCAAAAACATTCAGTACTTC. Residues: CSTGEVAKNIQYF.

The V call is TRBV4-1, the J call TRBJ1-1; tentatively, D is TRBD1 (5 bases). V lost 6 bases to trimming and J lost 1 base, with 9 bases between them. Per the germline V gene, CDR1 is MGHRA and CDR2 is YSYEKL. The CDR3 contains 13 residues. CDR3 coding DNA: TGCGCCAGCAGTTGGACACCGAACACTGAAGCTTTCTTT. Translating it yields CASSWTPNTEAFF.

This clonotype was seen at least ten times. The chain links TRBV4-3 to TRBJ2-5; 12 nucleotides align to TRBD2. Germline-derived CDR1 and CDR2 are LGHNA and YSLEER. The trim removed 0 bases at V and 5 bases at J, leaving 7 bases unmatched. The CDR3 sequence is 17 residues long. The CDR3 spells CASSQDPSGGARETQYF. The CDR3 DNA follows: TGCGCCAGCAGCCAAGATCCTAGCGGGGGGGCCAGGGAGACCCAGTACTTC.

This clonotype was counted ten times or more. The chain recombines TRBV5-5 with TRBJ2-5; unclear D gene. The CDR3 runs 14 residues. Germline-derived CDR1 and CDR2 are SGHKS and YYEKEE (reference sequence). The V end was cut by 2 bases, the J end by 1 base, with 9 bases between. CDR3 amino acids: CASSFRGSQETQYF. CDR3 sequence (DNA): TGTGCCAGCAGCTTTCGTGGGTCCCAAGAGACCCAGTACTTC.

This clonotype came up many times. The rearrangement links TRBV4-1 to TRBJ2-3, with 14 positions matching TRBD2. The length of the CDR3 is 19 residues. J gave up 1 base and V 3 bases, and 9 bases lay outside the gene matches. The germline CDR1 and CDR2 sequences are MGHRA and YSYEKL. The CDR3 nucleotides read TGCGCCAGCAGCCATACCGGGACTAGCGGGGGCCTCCGCACAGATACGCAGTATTTT. It yields the protein CASSHTGTSGGLRTDTQYF.

This clonotype was observed a handful of times. V is TRBV12-3 or TRBV12-4 and J is TRBJ1-4; D call uncertain. The CDR3 extends over 13 amino acids. Trimming cost V 2 bases and J 8 bases, with 9 bases left between them. The CDR3 DNA reads as TGTGCCAGCAGTTTATGGACGGGAGAAAAACTGTTTTTT. Amino acids: CASSLWTGEKLFF.

This clonotype has more than one count but fewer than ten. The chain recombines TRBV11-3 with TRBJ2-2; D is uncertain. CDR3 length equals 14 residues. With 5 bases removed from V and 4 bases from J, the gap between germline ends came to 11 bases. The germline gives CDR1 SGHNT, CDR2 YENEEA. In DNA, the CDR3 is TGTGCCAGCAGCGGCACAGAAGGCACCGGGGAGCTGTTTTTT. This codes for CASSGTEGTGELFF.

This clonotype was picked up a small number of times. The V and J genes are TRBV18 and TRBJ2-7; TRBD1 might be the D (5 bases). V was trimmed by 2 bases and J by 2 bases, leaving 16 bases between them. Germline V gives CDR1 KGHSH, CDR2 LQKENI. This CDR3 contains 16 residues. The CDR3 DNA sequence: TGTGCCAGCTCACCAGTACGCCAGGGCCTTGCCTACGAGCAGTACGTC. Protein sequence: CASSPVRQGLAYEQYV.

The sample holds a few counts of this clonotype. This chain links TRBV5-1 with TRBJ2-7; D may be TRBD2 (5 bases). Germline assignment: CDR1 SGHRS and CDR2 YFSETQ. V lost 2 bases and J lost 4, with 16 bases in between. The CDR3 spans 15 residues. The CDR3 bases are TGCGCCAGCAGCTTCGTGGTGGGTTCGGGGTACGAGCAGTACTTC. This sequence encodes CASSFVVGSGYEQYF.

Many counts were recorded for this clonotype. The V call is TRBV7-9, the J call TRBJ2-7, with D possibly TRBD1 on 5 matching bases. The V gene lost 4 bases and the J gene lost 1 base, with 11 bases spanning the gap. The germline V gene has CDR1 SEHNR and CDR2 FQNEAQ (reference sequence). The CDR3 extends over 14 amino acids. The CDR3 DNA follows: TGTGCCAGCAGCTATTTGGCAGGGTCCTACGAGCAGTACTTC. Encoded protein: CASSYLAGSYEQYF.

This clonotype was seen many times. The rearrangement joins TRBV7-2 to TRBJ2-7, with D unresolved. The CDR3 has 11 residues. Germline CDR1 reads SGHTA; CDR2 reads FQGNSA. Trimming removed 4 bases from V and 3 bases from J, with 4 bases in between. The CDR3 is CASSSYYEQYF. The CDR3 nucleotides read TGTGCCAGCAGCTCCTACTACGAGCAGTACTTC.

V and J are TRBV5-1 and TRBJ2-1, with D tentatively TRBD1 (5 bases). This CDR3 region has 15 residues. Trimming shortened V by 0 bases and J by 6 bases, and 13 bases separated the two germline ends. The germline CDR1 and CDR2 sequences are SGHRS and YFSETQ. The CDR3 DNA follows: TGCGCCAGCAGCTTGGTAGGGGTTGTTGGCAATGAGCAGTTCTTC. Protein sequence: CASSLVGVVGNEQFF.

This clonotype occurred many times. The chain is built from TRBV5-1 and TRBJ2-3; D not resolved. V gave up 4 bases and J gave up 3 bases, with 9 bases separating them. The CDR3 has 13 residues. In germline, CDR1 is SGHRS, CDR2 YFSETQ. Here the CDR3 reads CASSLLGTDTQYF. DNA for the CDR3: TGCGCCAGCAGCCTATTGGGGACAGATACGCAGTATTTT.

There are many counts of this clonotype. This chain links TRBV5-4 with TRBJ2-7; TRBD2 matches 8 bases. The CDR3 is 15 amino acids. V dropped 2 bases and J dropped 6; count of bases not matched to a gene: 10. From germline, CDR1 is SGHNT and CDR2 YYREEE (reference sequence). The CDR3 reads CASSLHPGTRGEQYV. The DNA of the CDR3 is TGTGCCAGCAGCTTACATCCCGGGACTAGAGGCGAGCAGTACGTC.

This clonotype was detected a few times. The rearrangement joins TRBV4-1 to TRBJ2-3, with D perhaps given as TRBD1 or TRBD2 (5 bases each). Germline values: CDR1 MGHRA, CDR2 YSYEKL. There are 15 residues in the CDR3. V gave up 0 bases and J gave up 0 bases, with 7 bases separating them. CDR3 bases: TGCGCCAGCAGCCAAGAGTGGGGGAGCACAGATACGCAGTATTTT. Protein sequence: CASSQEWGSTDTQYF.

The table lists this clonotype with a few counts. J is TRBJ1-1 and V is TRBV5-1, with 8 positions matching TRBD1. The germline V gene has CDR1 SGHRS and CDR2 YFSETQ. The CDR3 extends over 14 amino acids. With 6 bases clipped from V and 1 base from J, the junction kept 5 bases outside the gene matches. The DNA for the CDR3 is TGCGCCAGCACATGGACAGGGACGAACACTGAAGCTTTCTTT. Protein product: CASTWTGTNTEAFF.

This clonotype was counted ten times or more. The chain joins TRBV10-3 to TRBJ2-1; TRBD2 matches 11 bases. The CDR3 totals 15 residues. The germline V gene has CDR1 ENHRY and CDR2 SYGVKD. Losses at the gene ends were 5 bases for V and 5 bases for J; bases not matched to a gene: 5. The CDR3 is CAISPSLAGDNEQFF. The CDR3 region has the DNA TGTGCCATCAGTCCTTCACTAGCGGGGGACAATGAGCAGTTCTTC.

V is TRBV3-1 and J is TRBJ2-7; D is possibly TRBD1 (6 bases). The germline gives CDR1 LGHDT, CDR2 YNNKEL (reference sequence). The CDR3 length is 13 residues. V was clipped by 3 bases and J by 0 bases, with 6 bases between them. The CDR3 protein is CASSQGASYEQYV. The CDR3 DNA follows: TGTGCCAGCAGCCAGGGGGCCTCCTACGAGCAGTACGTC.

This clonotype was observed a handful of times. The chain couples TRBV12-3 or TRBV12-4 to TRBJ1-2; D is unclear. This CDR3 spans 15 amino acids. The V end lost 4 bases, the J end lost 4 bases, and 16 bases lay between the germline ends. CDR3 coding DNA: TGTGCCAGCAGTTCAGCCGGAGGGATCCCCTATGGCTACACCTTC. Its protein is CASSSAGGIPYGYTF.

This clonotype was recorded many times. V gene TRBV4-1 combines with J gene TRBJ2-7; D unclear. Germline CDR1 reads MGHRA; CDR2 reads YSYEKL. The V end lost 3 bases, the J end lost 0 bases, and 9 bases lay between the germline ends. CDR3 size: 14 residues. CDR3: CASSQHFSSYEQYV. In DNA, the CDR3 is TGCGCCAGCAGCCAGCATTTCAGCTCCTACGAGCAGTACGTC.

This clonotype was found many times. V usage is TRBV5-1 and J usage is TRBJ2-3, with D perhaps TRBD1 (5 bases). V was cut by 0 bases and J by 1 base, with 9 bases left in between. The germline V gene encodes CDR1 SGHRS and CDR2 YFSETQ. The CDR3 is 15 residues long. The CDR3 here is CASSLAQGGTDTQYF. As DNA, the CDR3 is TGCGCCAGCAGCTTGGCCCAGGGCGGCACAGATACGCAGTATTTT.